Each of the 25 T cell receptor beta chains below was sequenced from the same sample in a study of shared clonotypes between healthy human individuals. Method: immunoSEQ multiplex PCR; TCRdb's copy keeps in-frame clones and lacks some. The table lists about 2.3 million clones, about nine tenths of them singletons, with approximately 0.41% in the top ten. Specimen: naive CD4+ T cells from PBMCs. This sample's subset: CD45RA+ positively selected. These receptors came from a man younger than 30 in good health. Some clones in this sample may be carry-over from other donors' samples.

The gene calls are TRBV7-6 and TRBJ2-7, with D possibly TRBD1 on 8 matching bases. With 5 bases removed from V and 4 bases from J, the gap between germline ends came to 12 bases. Germline lookup yields CDR1 SGHVS and CDR2 FNYEAQ. The CDR3 loop spans 13 amino acids. The CDR3 sequence is CASSTGGGYEQYF. The CDR3, as DNA: TGTGCCAGCAGCACAGGGGGAGGGTACGAGCAGTACTTC. Complete variable domain (other parts from reference TRBV7-6 and TRBJ2-7): GAGVSQSPRYKVTKRGQDVALRCDPISGHVSLYWYRQALGQGPEFLTYFNYEAQQDKSGLPNDRFSAERPEGSISTLTIQRTEQRDSAMYRCASSTGGGYEQYFGPGTRLTVT.

This sequence joins TRBV6-6 and TRBJ2-5; no definite D call. The V end lost 0 bases, the J end lost 0 bases, and 11 bases lay between the germline ends. Germline CDR1 is MNHNY and CDR2 is SVGAGI (reference sequence). The CDR3 is 16 amino acids. CDR3 DNA sequence: TGTGCCAGCAGTTACTCCCTTCAAGGCCACCAAGAGACCCAGTACTTC. Its protein product is CASSYSLQGHQETQYF.

V gene TRBV9 combines with J gene TRBJ2-1; D remains ambiguous. CDR1 and CDR2 from the germline V gene are SGDLS and YYNGEE. V was clipped by 3 bases and J by 6 bases, with 13 bases between them. The CDR3 is made up of 14 amino acids. Here the CDR3 DNA reads TGTGCCAGCAGCGAGGCAGGAGAGCTCAATGAGCAGTTCTTC. Its translation: CASSEAGELNEQFF.

The chain couples TRBV7-9 to TRBJ2-7, with D possibly matching TRBD1 (8 bases). From germline, CDR1 is SEHNR and CDR2 FQNEAQ (reference sequence). Trimming took off 4 bases at V and 6 bases at J, with 19 bases between the two ends. The CDR3 has 15 amino acids. The CDR3 DNA reads TGTGCCAGCAGCTCCGGGAGGACAGGGCGATTCGAGCAGTACTTC. Translation gives CASSSGRTGRFEQYF. The full variable domain, its missing parts supplied by reference TRBV7-9 and TRBJ2-7, is DTGVSQNPRHKITKRGQNVTFRCDPISEHNRLYWYRQTLGQGPEFLTYFQNEAQLEKSRLLSDRFSAERPKGSFSTLEIQRTEQGDSAMYLCASSSGRTGRFEQYFGPGTRLTVT.

This chain links TRBV7-2 with TRBJ2-7; 10 nucleotides align to TRBD1. V gave up 5 bases and J gave up 3 bases; unmatched junction bases: 7. Germline CDR1 SGHTA, CDR2 FQGNSA. The CDR3 runs 15 residues. For the CDR3, the DNA is TGTGCCAGCAGCGGATGGGACAGGGGTTTCTACGAGCAGTACTTC. It encodes CASSGWDRGFYEQYF. Based on the CDR3 plus reference TRBV7-2 and TRBJ2-7, the full variable domain is GAGVSQSPSNKVTEKGKDVELRCDPISGHTALYWYRQSLGQGLEFLIYFQGNSAPDKSGLPSDRFSAERTGGSVSTLTIQRTQQEDSAVYLCASSGWDRGFYEQYFGPGTRLTVT.

The rearrangement links TRBV28 to TRBJ1-5; D is undetermined. The CDR3 length is 21 residues. V shed 2 bases and J shed 3 bases, with 29 bases lying between them. The germline gives CDR1 MDHEN, CDR2 SYDVKM. CDR3 nucleotide sequence: TGTGCCAGCAGTTTAGGAATTACGAGACTGCAACCCTCTCCGACCAATCAGCCCCAGCATTTT. Protein product: CASSLGITRLQPSPTNQPQHF.

The V and J genes are TRBV6-5 and TRBJ2-7; 9 bases are a match to TRBD1. CDR1 and CDR2 from the germline V gene are MNHEY and SVGAGI. V dropped 8 bases and J dropped 6; count of bases not matched to a gene: 11. CDR3 size: 14 residues. The CDR3 sequence is CASSQDRGTVEQYF. The CDR3 DNA reads TGTGCCAGCTCCCAAGACAGGGGGACGGTCGAGCAGTACTTC.

This rearrangement joins TRBV28 to TRBJ2-1; 8 bases are a match to TRBD2. The CDR3 is 18 residues long. The V gene end was trimmed by 1 base and the J gene end by 6 bases; junction bases not matched to a gene: 14. CDR1 and CDR2 (germline): MDHEN, SYDVKM. The chain's CDR3 is CASSLYGVLSGSINEQFF. The CDR3 coding sequence is TGTGCCAGCAGTTTATATGGGGTCTTGAGCGGGAGTATCAATGAGCAGTTCTTC.

The chain combines TRBV25-1 with TRBJ2-5, with a weak D call TRBD2 (6 bases). The CDR3 covers 15 residues. The V end lost 5 bases, the J end lost 0 bases, and 13 bases lay between the germline ends. CDR1 is MGHDK and CDR2 is SYGVNS in the germline V gene. The CDR3 DNA follows: TGTGCCAGCAGTAGCCGGGACTGGTACCAAGAGACCCAGTACTTC. Translating it yields CASSSRDWYQETQYF.

DNA for the CDR3: TGCGCCAGCAGCTTGATGGGGGGGACTGATGAAAAACTGTTTTTT. Translation: CASSLMGGTDEKLFF. The chain is built from TRBV5-1 and TRBJ1-4; perhaps TRBD1 as D (5 bases). The CDR3 runs to 15 residues. V lost 1 base, J lost 6 bases, and 13 bases lay in between. CDR1 is SGHRS and CDR2 is YFSETQ in the germline V gene.

V gene TRBV7-9 combines with J gene TRBJ1-1; no clear D gene. V was cut by 5 bases and J by 0 bases, with 16 bases left in between. CDR1 is SEHNR, CDR2 FQNEAQ, per germline (reference sequence). The CDR3 runs to 16 residues. The CDR3 loop reads CASSAELGGLNTEAFF. The CDR3 nucleotides are TGTGCCAGCAGCGCCGAGTTGGGCGGATTGAACACTGAAGCTTTCTTT.

The chain combines TRBV30 with TRBJ2-7, with D uncertain. CDR1 is GTSNPN and CDR2 is SVGIG in the germline V gene (reference sequence). The CDR3 spans 14 residues. Trimming took 2 bases from V and 6 from J, leaving 17 bases between them. Here the CDR3 reads CAWSRDLLRGEQYF. The CDR3, as DNA: TGTGCCTGGAGTCGTGACCTCCTTCGAGGCGAGCAGTACTTC.

CDR3 amino acids: CASSLGSGRAYNEQFF. CDR3 coding DNA: TGTGCCAGCAGTCTTGGTTCAGGGCGCGCCTACAATGAGCAGTTCTTC. The chain links TRBV27 to TRBJ2-1, with D possibly matching TRBD1 (5 bases). The CDR3 covers 16 residues. Per the germline V gene, CDR1 is MNHEY and CDR2 is SMNVEV (reference sequence). V shed 5 bases and J shed 2 bases, with 16 bases lying between them.

The chain recombines TRBV28 with TRBJ1-1; 9 bases line up with TRBD1. CDR3 length: 14 amino acids. V was clipped by 8 bases and J by 5 bases; unmatched bases: 9. CDR1 and CDR2 (germline): MDHEN, SYDVKM. The CDR3 DNA is TGTGCCAGCTTCGGCGGGACAGGGATAACTGAAGCTTTCTTT. Translated: CASFGGTGITEAFF.

This clone was detected a few times. This same CDR3 is encoded by further DNA sequences in the sample. The chain employs TRBV4-1 and TRBJ1-1; D is perhaps TRBD1 (5 bases). V was clipped by 3 bases and J by 0 bases, with 8 bases between them. The CDR3 has 14 amino acids. Germline-derived CDR1 and CDR2 are MGHRA and YSYEKL. The CDR3 DNA reads TGCGCCAGCAGCCAGGGACCCGTGAACACTGAAGCTTTCTTT. Protein sequence: CASSQGPVNTEAFF.

This clone was observed a single time. The chain couples TRBV10-3 to TRBJ2-1; perhaps TRBD1 as D (5 bases). Germline assignment: CDR1 ENHRY and CDR2 SYGVKD. The CDR3 loop spans 15 amino acids. Between the trimmed V and J ends, which lost 0 bases and 4 bases, there was a span of 10 bases. The chain's CDR3 is CAISESLKGYNEQFF. CDR3 sequence (DNA): TGTGCCATCAGTGAGTCCTTGAAGGGGTACAATGAGCAGTTCTTC.

In nucleotides, the CDR3 is TGTGCCAGCAGCTTAGTGCTAGCGGGAGGCAATGAGCAGTTCTTC. This codes for CASSLVLAGGNEQFF. The V call is TRBV7-2, the J call TRBJ2-1, with 11 bases that match TRBD2. Looked up from germline, CDR1 is SGHTA and CDR2 is FQGNSA. The CDR3 has 15 residues. V lost 1 base to trimming and J lost 6 bases; unmatched junction nucleotides: 2. Together with reference TRBV7-2 and TRBJ2-1, the CDR3 gives the full variable domain: GAGVSQSPSNKVTEKGKDVELRCDPISGHTALYWYRQSLGQGLEFLIYFQGNSAPDKSGLPSDRFSAERTGGSVSTLTIQRTQQEDSAVYLCASSLVLAGGNEQFFGPGTRLTVL.

This sequence joins TRBV2 and TRBJ2-3; 9 positions match TRBD2. V gave up 6 bases and J gave up 2 bases; unmatched junction bases: 6. Germline CDR1 reads SNHLY; CDR2 reads FYNNEI. The CDR3 extends over 15 amino acids. Here the CDR3 DNA reads TGTGCCAGCAGCGTACGACTAGCGGACACAGATACGCAGTATTTT. Translated, it gives CASSVRLADTDTQYF.

J is TRBJ2-2 and V is TRBV28; D tentatively reads TRBD1 or TRBD2 (5 bases each). The CDR3 contains 14 residues. Germline CDR1 MDHEN, CDR2 SYDVKM. V lost 6 bases, J lost 3 bases, and 11 bases lay in between. In DNA form, the CDR3 reads TGTGCCAGCAGGCCCGGGACCCACACCGGGGAGCTGTTTTTT. Amino acid sequence: CASRPGTHTGELFF.

Note on this clone: Other DNA sequences in this specimen translate into the identical CDR3. The chain employs TRBV5-1 and TRBJ2-7, with 12 bases aligning to TRBD2. The CDR3 runs to 15 residues. The germline V gene encodes CDR1 SGHRS and CDR2 YFSETQ. V lost 4 bases to trimming and J lost 1 base; unmatched junction nucleotides: 3. For the CDR3, the DNA is TGCGCCAGCAGCCACGGACTAGCGGGGTCCTACGAGCAGTACTTC. This translates into CASSHGLAGSYEQYF.

The chain combines TRBV19 with TRBJ1-5; possibly TRBD1 for D (5 bases). The CDR3 has 13 residues. CDR1 and CDR2 (germline): LNHDA, SQIVND (reference sequence). V was pared by 11 bases and J by 4 bases, with 15 bases between. The CDR3 region has the DNA TGTGCCTCCGGGGGGTTGGGGAATCAGCCCCAGCATTTT. Protein: CASGGLGNQPQHF.

This chain connects TRBV4-3 to TRBJ1-3, with D unresolved. V was trimmed by 4 bases and J by 0 bases, leaving 10 bases between them. The germline gives CDR1 LGHNA, CDR2 YSLEER. This CDR3 has 15 residues. DNA for the CDR3: TGCGCCAGCAGCCGGAGGCTAGACTCTGGAAACACCATATATTTT. Translation: CASSRRLDSGNTIYF.

The V and J genes are TRBV7-9 and TRBJ2-5, with 12 bases matching TRBD2. This CDR3 comprises 19 residues. Germline-derived CDR1 and CDR2 are SEHNR and FQNEAQ (reference sequence). The V segment lost 0 bases and the J segment 2 bases; nucleotides outside the gene matches: 10. The CDR3 loop is CASSLARLAGVRRQETQYF. CDR3 coding DNA: TGTGCCAGCAGCTTAGCGAGACTAGCGGGAGTGAGGCGGCAAGAGACCCAGTACTTC.

About this clone: The same CDR3 arises from other DNA sequences in this sample as well. V usage is TRBV5-1 and J usage is TRBJ2-3; no definite D call. The germline V gene encodes CDR1 SGHRS and CDR2 YFSETQ. The CDR3 is made up of 14 amino acids. Trimming took 0 bases from V and 1 from J, leaving 6 bases between them. Here the CDR3 DNA reads TGCGCCAGCAGCTTGGAATCGGGCACAGATACGCAGTATTTT. Protein: CASSLESGTDTQYF.

The V call is TRBV7-2, the J call TRBJ2-1; a weak D match, TRBD2 (6 bases). CDR1 is SGHTA and CDR2 is FQGNSA in the germline V gene. Trimming took off 6 bases at V and 3 bases at J, with 15 bases between the two ends. The length of the CDR3 is 15 residues. CDR3 amino acids: CASSRAGPNYNEQFF. CDR3 in DNA: TGTGCCAGCAGTCGAGCGGGTCCTAACTACAATGAGCAGTTCTTC.